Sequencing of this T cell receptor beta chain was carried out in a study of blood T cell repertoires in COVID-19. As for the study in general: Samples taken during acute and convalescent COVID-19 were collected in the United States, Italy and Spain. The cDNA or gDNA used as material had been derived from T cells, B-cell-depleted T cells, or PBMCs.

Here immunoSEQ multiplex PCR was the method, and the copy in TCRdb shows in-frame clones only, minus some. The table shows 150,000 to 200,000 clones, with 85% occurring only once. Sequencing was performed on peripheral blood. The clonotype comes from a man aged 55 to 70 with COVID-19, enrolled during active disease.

CDR3 nucleotide sequence: TGTGCCAGCAGTTTACAAGAGACCCAGTACTTC. Translating it yields CASSLQETQYF. The gene calls are TRBV2 and TRBJ2-5, with no clear D. Per germline, CDR1 SNHLY and CDR2 FYNNEI. The CDR3 length is 11 residues. Trimming cost V 5 bases and J 2 bases, with 3 bases left between them.